This T cell receptor beta chain comes out of a study of vaccination effects on CD4 cells after COVID-19. Study-level points and caveats: Only 1 of 255 vaccine-induced clones from healthy vaccinees cross-reacted with common cold coronaviruses.

Points on this clone: Its antigen is currently unknown.

TCRdb's table, derived via immunoSEQ multiplex PCR, lists solely in-frame clones and lacks some. The sample lists approximately 30,000 clones, 65% to 75% occurring once. ViraFEST expansion of antigen-specific CD4+ T cells with viral peptide pools preceded sequencing. The culture ran for approximately 11 days before CD4+ T cells were isolated. Nobody among the vaccine recipients had prior SARS-CoV-2 infection (nucleocapsid antibodies were negative). This TCR derives from a human donor who received a COVID-19 vaccine. Sequencing was performed on CD4+ T cells from PBMCs cultured with SARS-CoV-2 spike peptides, taken before COVID-19 vaccination.

CDR3 in DNA: TGTGCCAGCAGCTTGGGGACTAGCGGAGCTTACGAGCAGTACTTC. Amino acid sequence: CASSLGTSGAYEQYF. The J gene is TRBJ2-7, the V gene TRBV5-4, with 10 bases aligning to TRBD2. The V and J ends lost 0 bases and 4 bases, in that order; junction bases with no gene match: 4. In germline, CDR1 is SGHNT, CDR2 YYREEE (reference sequence). The CDR3 contains 15 residues. The full variable domain, in which reference TRBV5-4 and TRBJ2-7 provide the parts outside the CDR3, is ETGVTQSPTHLIKTRGQQVTLRCSSQSGHNTVSWYQQALGQGPQFIFQYYREEENGRGNFPPRFSGLQFPNYSSELNVNALELDDSALYLCASSLGTSGAYEQYFGPGTRLTVT.